Described below is a single T cell receptor (beta chain) sequence and its context. The entry originates in a study of blood T cell repertoires in COVID-19. Study information: From T cells, B-cell-depleted T cells, or PBMCs came the material, which was cDNA or gDNA.

Trimming cost V 4 bases and J 5 bases, with 26 bases left between them. In germline, CDR1 is MGHDK, CDR2 SYGVNS. The CDR3 contains 18 residues. As originally analysed: Estimation of nucleated cell counts relied on the amplification of reference gene primers. Sequencing was performed with immunoSEQ multiplex PCR; in TCRdb, only in-frame clones are kept and a portion is missing. That table supplies the V and J calls and clone size; D and trimming were determined from the DNA. The table lists roughly 380,000 clones, roughly 87% of them singletons. Seattle researchers signed up patients amid active infection and tracked them longitudinally.

This chain connects TRBV25-1 to TRBJ1-1, with a possible D match to TRBD1 (5 bases). This receptor was identified in a woman in her sixties or seventies with COVID-19, enrolled during active disease. Sequenced sample: peripheral blood. The CDR3 here is CASSGTPRGGVGYTEAFF. The CDR3 coding sequence is TGTGCCAGCAGTGGCACCCCTCGCGGAGGGGTCGGTTATACTGAAGCTTTCTTT.